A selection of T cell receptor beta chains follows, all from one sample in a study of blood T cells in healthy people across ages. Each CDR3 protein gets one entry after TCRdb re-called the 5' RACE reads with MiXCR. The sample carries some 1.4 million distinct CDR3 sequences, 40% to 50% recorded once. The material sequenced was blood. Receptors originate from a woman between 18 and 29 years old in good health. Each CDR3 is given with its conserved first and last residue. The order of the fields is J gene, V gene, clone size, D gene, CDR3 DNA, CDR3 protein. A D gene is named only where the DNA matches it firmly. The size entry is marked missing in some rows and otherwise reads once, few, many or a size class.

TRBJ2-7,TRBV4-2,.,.,TGTGCCAGCAGCCAAGCGGAGGGAGCCTCCTACAATGAGCAGTACTTC,CASSQAEGASYNEQYF
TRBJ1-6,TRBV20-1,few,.,TGCAGTGCTCCCAACAGGGACGGTTCACCCCTCCACTTT,CSAPNRDGSPLHF
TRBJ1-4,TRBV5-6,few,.,TGTGCCAGCAGCTTACGCGGACACGGAAATGAAAAACTGTTTTTT,CASSLRGHGNEKLFF
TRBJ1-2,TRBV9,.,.,TGTGCCAGCAGCGATGGACAGTTCTATGGCTACACCTTC,CASSDGQFYGYTF
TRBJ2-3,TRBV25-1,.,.,TGTGCCACCTCCCGGGACTCCAGCTTCACAGATACGCAGTATTTT,CATSRDSSFTDTQYF
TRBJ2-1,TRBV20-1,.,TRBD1,TGCAGTGCTAGAGCCGGACAGGGGTTATACAATGAGCAGTTCTTC,CSARAGQGLYNEQFF
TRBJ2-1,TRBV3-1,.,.,TGTGCCAGCAGCCAACGCAGTGGCCAAGAGACCCAGTTCTTC,CASSQRSGQETQFF
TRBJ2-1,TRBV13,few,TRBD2,TGTGCCAGCAGCCCATCCGAACTAGCGGGAATTGGCGACTACAATGAGCAGTTCTTC,CASSPSELAGIGDYNEQFF
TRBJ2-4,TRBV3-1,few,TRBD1,TGTGCCAGCAGCCAAGATCCCACAGGGGGCTTGGCCAAAAACATTCAGTACTTC,CASSQDPTGGLAKNIQYF
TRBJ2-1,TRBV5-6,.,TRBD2,TGTGCCAGCAGCAGGGGAGGGCGGAAGCAGTTCTTC,CASSRGGRKQFF
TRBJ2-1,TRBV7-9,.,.,TGTGCCAGCAGCCCGCGTGCTACAGGGAACAATGAGCAGTTCTTC,CASSPRATGNNEQFF
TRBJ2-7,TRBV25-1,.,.,TGTGCCAGCAGTTCCCACGTGGCTTCACCAGACCACCCAGGAGACGAGCAGTACTTC,CASSSHVASPDHPGDEQYF
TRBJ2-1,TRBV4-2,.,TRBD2,TGTGCCAGCAGCCAACCGACCGGGGCGGGGGATGAGCAGTTCTTC,CASSQPTGAGDEQFF
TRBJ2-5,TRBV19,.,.,TGTGCCAGTCAGTCAACAGGGCACAAAGAGACCCAGTACTTC,CASQSTGHKETQYF
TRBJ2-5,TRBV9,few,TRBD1,TGTGCCAGCAGCCCCTGGACAGGGGCGGATCAAGAGACCCAGTACTTC,CASSPWTGADQETQYF
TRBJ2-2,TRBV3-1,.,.,TGTGCCAGCAGCCCCGCAAGGGTACAGGACTACACCGGGGAGCTGTTTTTT,CASSPARVQDYTGELFF
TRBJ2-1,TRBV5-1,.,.,TGCGCCAGCAGCTTGGATTTGTTGGGCAATGAGCAGTTCTTC,CASSLDLLGNEQFF
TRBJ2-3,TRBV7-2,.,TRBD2,TGTGCCAGCAGTTTCCATACTAGCGGGAATGGAGATACGCAGTATTTT,CASSFHTSGNGDTQYF
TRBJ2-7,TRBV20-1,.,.,TGCAGTGCTAGAGATTCGACGGGGCGTTCCTCCTCCTACGAGCAGTACTTC,CSARDSTGRSSSYEQYF
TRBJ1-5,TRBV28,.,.,TGTGCCAGCAGTGTAAGGACACCTAATCAGCCCCAGCATTTT,CASSVRTPNQPQHF
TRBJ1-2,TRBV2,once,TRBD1,TGTGCCAGCAGCCCTACAGGGGCCCCTTTGGGTGGCTACACCTTC,CASSPTGAPLGGYTF
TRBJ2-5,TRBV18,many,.,TGTGCCAGCAGCCCCTCTAGAGAGACCCAGTACTTC,CASSPSRETQYF
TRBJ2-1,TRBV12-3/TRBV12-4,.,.,TGTACCAGCAGTAACATGGCCCGTCCGGACAATGAGCAGTTCTTC,CTSSNMARPDNEQFF
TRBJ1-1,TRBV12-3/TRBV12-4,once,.,TGTGCCACCAGCTCCTCGGACAAGAACACTGAAGCTTTCTTT,CATSSSDKNTEAFF
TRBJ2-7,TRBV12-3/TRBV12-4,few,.,TGTGCCAGCAGTTTCGGCCCTCCCGCCTACGAGCAGTACTTC,CASSFGPPAYEQYF
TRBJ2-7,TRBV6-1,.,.,TGTGCCAGCAGTGAACGGGACGGGGTCCACGAGCAGTACTTC,CASSERDGVHEQYF
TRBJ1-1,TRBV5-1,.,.,TGCGCCAGCAGCTCCATGGACAGCCTGAACACTGAAGCTTTCTTT,CASSSMDSLNTEAFF
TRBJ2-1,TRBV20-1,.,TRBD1,TGCAGTGTTGAAACAGGGGCGGATGAGCAGTTCTTC,CSVETGADEQFF
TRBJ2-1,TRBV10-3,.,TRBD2,TGTGCCATCAGTGAGGTGAGAACTACTAGCGTCTACAATGAGCAGTTCTTC,CAISEVRTTSVYNEQFF
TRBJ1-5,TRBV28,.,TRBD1,TGTGCCAGCGGACACTATACAGGGGGCTATCATCAGCCCCAGCATTTT,CASGHYTGGYHQPQHF
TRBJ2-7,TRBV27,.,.,TGTGCCAGCAGCCCGGTAAATCCAGAGGACGAGCAGTACTTC,CASSPVNPEDEQYF
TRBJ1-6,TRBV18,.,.,TGTGCCAGCTCACCATTAGCCCGGCCGAGCTCCTATAATTCACCCCTCCACTTT,CASSPLARPSSYNSPLHF
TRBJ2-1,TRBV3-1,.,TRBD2,TGTGCCAGCAGCTCGTTAGCGGGAGTAGGGCAGTTCTTC,CASSSLAGVGQFF
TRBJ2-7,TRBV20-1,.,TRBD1,TGCAGTGCCATAGACAGGGAGACCTACGAGCAGTACTTC,CSAIDRETYEQYF
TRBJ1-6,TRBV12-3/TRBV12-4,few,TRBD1,TGTGCCAGCAGTCCGACAGGGGGTGGGTCACCCCTCCACTTT,CASSPTGGGSPLHF
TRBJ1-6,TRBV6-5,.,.,TGTGCCAGCAGTTACTTAGGGCCAGCCTCACCCCTCCACTTT,CASSYLGPASPLHF
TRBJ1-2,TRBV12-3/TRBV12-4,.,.,TGTGCCAGCAGTTCGGGGCGCGACTATGGCTACACCTTC,CASSSGRDYGYTF
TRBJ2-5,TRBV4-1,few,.,TGCGCCAGCAGCCAAGGGACAGAGACGCGGACCCAGTACTTC,CASSQGTETRTQYF
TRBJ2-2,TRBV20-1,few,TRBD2,TGCAGTGCTAGGAGGACTAGCGGGACGAACACCGGGGAGCTGTTTTTT,CSARRTSGTNTGELFF
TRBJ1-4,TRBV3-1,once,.,TGTGCCAGCAGCCATCCCGGGCCCGCGGGGGAAAAACTGTTTTTT,CASSHPGPAGEKLFF
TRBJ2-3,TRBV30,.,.,TGTGCCTGGAGTGTGCGAGCGTCCCGCACAGATACGCAGTATTTT,CAWSVRASRTDTQYF
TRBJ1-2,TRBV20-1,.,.,TGCAGTGCTAGAGATCACCGCTACACCTTC,CSARDHRYTF
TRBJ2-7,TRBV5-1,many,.,TGCGCCAGCAGCTTGGACCCGGGGAGCTCCTACGAGCAGTACTTC,CASSLDPGSSYEQYF
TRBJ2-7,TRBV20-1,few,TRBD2,TGCAGTGCTAAGGGGACTAGCGGGATCTCCTACGAGCAGTACTTC,CSAKGTSGISYEQYF
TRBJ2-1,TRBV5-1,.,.,TGCGCCAGCAGCTTGAAAGGGGGAGGGCGCAACAATGAGCAGTTCTTC,CASSLKGGGRNNEQFF
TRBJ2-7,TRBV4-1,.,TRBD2,TGCGCCAGCGGCCTCTCCACCTTAGCGGGGGGCCTTAGCTACGAGCAGTACTTC,CASGLSTLAGGLSYEQYF
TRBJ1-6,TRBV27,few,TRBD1,TGTGCCAGCAGTCAGGGACAGGGCCGAAATAATTCACCCCTCCACTTT,CASSQGQGRNNSPLHF
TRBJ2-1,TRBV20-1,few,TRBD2,TGCAGTGCTAGAGTTGCGGGGGTCTCCTACAATGAGCAGTTCTTC,CSARVAGVSYNEQFF
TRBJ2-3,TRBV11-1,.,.,TGTGCCAGCAGCTTAGGATATATACTTAGCACAGATACGCAGTATTTT,CASSLGYILSTDTQYF